These T cell receptor beta chains were read from a single sample in a study of T-cell memory formation after mild COVID-19. TCRdb independently ran MiXCR on the 5' RACE reads; one entry per CDR3 protein. The repertoire has some 190,000 distinct CDR3 sequences, 15% to 20% of them found once; the top ten carry approximately 2%. Material: PBMCs or a T cell subset sorted from them (not recorded which). The receptor set was obtained from an adult woman who had mild COVID-19 (a few samples of this study predate the infection). Cell type and time point are not known. Both conserved end residues are part of each CDR3. A D gene is named only where the DNA matches it firmly. Part of the rows lack a size; the others show once, few, many or a class for expanded clones.

d_gene: TRBD2; v_gene: TRBV20-1; j_gene: TRBJ2-1; abundance: .; CDR3aa: CSARRVAGGSSYNEQFF
d_gene: TRBD1; v_gene: TRBV5-5; j_gene: TRBJ1-1; abundance: .; CDR3aa: CASSLDPWTGVNTEAFF
d_gene: .; v_gene: TRBV20-1; j_gene: TRBJ1-6; abundance: .; CDR3aa: CSASKGSAAGSPLHF
d_gene: .; v_gene: TRBV18; j_gene: TRBJ1-5; abundance: .; CDR3aa: CASSPGREQPQHF
d_gene: TRBD1; v_gene: TRBV4-1; j_gene: TRBJ1-6; abundance: .; CDR3aa: CASSHPPGQYNSPLHF
d_gene: .; v_gene: TRBV6-2/TRBV6-3; j_gene: TRBJ2-1; abundance: few; CDR3aa: CASSVSGSQNEQFF
d_gene: .; v_gene: TRBV6-6; j_gene: TRBJ1-1; abundance: few; CDR3aa: CASRFDTEAFF
d_gene: .; v_gene: TRBV4-3; j_gene: TRBJ2-3; abundance: .; CDR3aa: CASSQDITDTQYF
d_gene: TRBD1; v_gene: TRBV18; j_gene: TRBJ2-6; abundance: .; CDR3aa: CASSPDRGAANVLTF
d_gene: .; v_gene: TRBV7-9; j_gene: TRBJ2-1; abundance: many; CDR3aa: CASSRRHRTSLGFF
d_gene: .; v_gene: TRBV3-1; j_gene: TRBJ2-1; abundance: few; CDR3aa: CASSPGPSGRFF
d_gene: TRBD2; v_gene: TRBV20-1; j_gene: TRBJ2-1; abundance: few; CDR3aa: CSARPGTSGRALFF
d_gene: .; v_gene: TRBV2; j_gene: TRBJ2-7; abundance: few; CDR3aa: CASRKRGESTSQYF
d_gene: .; v_gene: TRBV12-3/TRBV12-4; j_gene: TRBJ2-1; abundance: few; CDR3aa: CASTPGHEQFF
d_gene: .; v_gene: TRBV3-1; j_gene: TRBJ2-3; abundance: .; CDR3aa: CASSQDGQNTDTQYF
d_gene: TRBD1; v_gene: TRBV12-3/TRBV12-4; j_gene: TRBJ1-1; abundance: few; CDR3aa: CASSLMGQGAEAFF
d_gene: TRBD1; v_gene: TRBV6-6; j_gene: TRBJ2-5; abundance: .; CDR3aa: CATVERQGMETQYF
d_gene: .; v_gene: TRBV11-1; j_gene: TRBJ2-5; abundance: .; CDR3aa: CASSVGAGGLGTQYF
d_gene: TRBD1; v_gene: TRBV18; j_gene: TRBJ2-7; abundance: .; CDR3aa: CASSGTGGIHEQYF
d_gene: TRBD2; v_gene: TRBV9; j_gene: TRBJ2-5; abundance: few; CDR3aa: CASSDLAEFGETQYF